This T cell receptor (beta chain) stems from a study of blood T cell repertoires in COVID-19. Clones were read by immunoSEQ multiplex PCR, and TCRdb kept only the in-frame ones, dropping some. The top ten hold 1.5% to 2% of the sample, which has approximately 280,000 clones, 85% to 90% seen once. The sequence was collected from a woman in her sixties or seventies who had recovered from COVID-19. Sequencing was done on a sample of PBMCs or T cells enriched from blood (not recorded which).

In DNA form, the CDR3 reads TGTGCCAGTAGCTCCCCCGGGGGGGGGAATCAGCCCCAGCATTTT. Protein product: CASSSPGGGNQPQHF. V gene TRBV19 combines with J gene TRBJ1-5, with D possibly being TRBD1 (5 bases). The CDR3 runs to 15 residues. From germline, CDR1 is LNHDA and CDR2 SQIVND (reference sequence). Deletions cut 6 bases from V and 4 bases from J, with 16 bases between.